The T cell receptor (beta chain) under discussion was sequenced for a study of blood T cell repertoires in COVID-19. Study-level background: Collection of acute and convalescent COVID-19 samples took place in the United States, Italy and Spain.

CDR1 MNHEY and CDR2 SMNVEV come from the germline V gene (reference sequence). Trimming took 2 bases from V and 7 from J, leaving 11 bases between them. This CDR3 region has 13 residues. In the original analysis: Amplification with reference gene primers provided the estimates of nucleated cell counts. TCRdb keeps only in-frame clones here, not all; method: immunoSEQ multiplex PCR. The V and J calls and clone size are taken from that table; D and trimming were inferred from the DNA. Of just over 300,000 clones listed, around 87% are singletons. Sequencing was performed on PBMCs or T cells enriched from blood (not recorded which). The clonotype was recovered from a woman aged 18-29 years with acute COVID-19. J is TRBJ1-2 and V is TRBV27; D is undetermined. DNA for the CDR3: TGTGCCAGCAGTTTAATGTCGGGATCTGGCTACACCTTC. Protein product: CASSLMSGSGYTF.